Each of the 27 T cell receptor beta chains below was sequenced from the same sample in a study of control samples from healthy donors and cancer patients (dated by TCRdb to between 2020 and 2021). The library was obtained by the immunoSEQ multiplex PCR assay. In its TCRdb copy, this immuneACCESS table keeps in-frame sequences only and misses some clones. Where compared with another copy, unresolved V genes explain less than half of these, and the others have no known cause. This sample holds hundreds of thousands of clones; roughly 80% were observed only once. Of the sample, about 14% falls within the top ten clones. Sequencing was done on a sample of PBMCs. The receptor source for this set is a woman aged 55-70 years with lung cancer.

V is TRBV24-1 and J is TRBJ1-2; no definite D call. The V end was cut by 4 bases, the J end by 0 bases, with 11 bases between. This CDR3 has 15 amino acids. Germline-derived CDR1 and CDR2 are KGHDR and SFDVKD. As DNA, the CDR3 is TGTGCCACCAGTGACCCGACGGATTCTAACTATGGCTACACCTTC. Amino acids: CATSDPTDSNYGYTF.

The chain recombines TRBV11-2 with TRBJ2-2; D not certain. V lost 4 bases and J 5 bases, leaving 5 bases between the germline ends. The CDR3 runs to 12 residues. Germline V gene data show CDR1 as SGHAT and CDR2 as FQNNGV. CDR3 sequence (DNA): TGTGCCAGCAGCTCCTTAACCGGGGAGCTGTTTTTT. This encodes CASSSLTGELFF.

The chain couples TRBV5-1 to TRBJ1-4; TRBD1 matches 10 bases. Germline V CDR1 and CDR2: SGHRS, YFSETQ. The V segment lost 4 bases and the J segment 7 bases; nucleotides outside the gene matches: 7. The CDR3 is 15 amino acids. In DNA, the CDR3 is TGCGCCAGCAGCACCGGACAGGGGGGAGGTGAAAAACTGTTTTTT. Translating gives CASSTGQGGGEKLFF. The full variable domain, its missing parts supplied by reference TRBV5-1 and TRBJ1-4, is KAGVTQTPRYLIKTRGQQVTLSCSPISGHRSVSWYQQTPGQGLQFLFEYFSETQRNKGNFPGRFSGRQFSNSRSEMNVSTLELGDSALYLCASSTGQGGGEKLFFGSGTQLSVL.

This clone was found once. The CDR3 sequence: CASSLDQDNSPLHF. Here the CDR3 DNA reads TGCGCCAGCAGCTTGGACCAGGATAATTCACCCCTCCACTTT. This sequence joins TRBV5-1 and TRBJ1-6; unclear D gene. Germline V CDR1 and CDR2: SGHRS, YFSETQ. CDR3 length: 14 residues. The V end lost 0 bases, the J end lost 5 bases, and 6 bases lay between the germline ends. Full variable domain (rest looked up from reference TRBV5-1 and TRBJ1-6): KAGVTQTPRYLIKTRGQQVTLSCSPISGHRSVSWYQQTPGQGLQFLFEYFSETQRNKGNFPGRFSGRQFSNSRSEMNVSTLELGDSALYLCASSLDQDNSPLHFGNGTRLTVT.

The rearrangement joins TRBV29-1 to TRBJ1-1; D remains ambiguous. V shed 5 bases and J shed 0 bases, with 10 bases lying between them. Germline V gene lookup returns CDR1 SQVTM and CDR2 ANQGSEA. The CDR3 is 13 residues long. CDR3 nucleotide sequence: TGCAGCGTTTTCGGCGGGATGAACACTGAAGCTTTCTTT. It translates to CSVFGGMNTEAFF.

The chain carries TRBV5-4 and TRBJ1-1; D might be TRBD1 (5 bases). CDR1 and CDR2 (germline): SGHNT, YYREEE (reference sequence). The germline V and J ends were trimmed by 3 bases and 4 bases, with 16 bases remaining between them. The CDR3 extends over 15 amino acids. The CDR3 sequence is CASSSRGGAVTEAFF. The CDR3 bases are TGTGCCAGCAGCTCCCGGGGAGGGGCGGTCACTGAAGCTTTCTTT.

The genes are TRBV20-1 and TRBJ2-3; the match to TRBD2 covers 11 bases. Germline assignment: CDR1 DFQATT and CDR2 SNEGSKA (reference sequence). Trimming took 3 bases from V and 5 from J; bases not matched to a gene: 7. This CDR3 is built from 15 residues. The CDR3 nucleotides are TGCAGTGCTAGTCGTAGCGGGGGGGCCAGAGATACGCAGTATTTT. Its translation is CSASRSGGARDTQYF.

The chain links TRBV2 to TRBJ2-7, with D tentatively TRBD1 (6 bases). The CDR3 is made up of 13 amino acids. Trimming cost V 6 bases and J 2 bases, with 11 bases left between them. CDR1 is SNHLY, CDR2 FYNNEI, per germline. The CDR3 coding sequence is TGTGCCAGCAGCCACAGGGTAGCCTACGAGCAGTACTTC. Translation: CASSHRVAYEQYF.

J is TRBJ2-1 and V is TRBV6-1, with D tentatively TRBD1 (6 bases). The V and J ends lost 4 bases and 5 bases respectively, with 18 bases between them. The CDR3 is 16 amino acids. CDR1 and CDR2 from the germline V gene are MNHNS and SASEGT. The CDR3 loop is CASSARTDGLHNEQFF. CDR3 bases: TGTGCCAGCAGTGCTCGGACAGACGGATTACACAATGAGCAGTTCTTC.

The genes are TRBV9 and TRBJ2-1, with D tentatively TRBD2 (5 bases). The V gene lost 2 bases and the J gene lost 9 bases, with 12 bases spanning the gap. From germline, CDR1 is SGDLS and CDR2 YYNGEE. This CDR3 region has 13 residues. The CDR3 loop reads CASSVAGVGEQFF. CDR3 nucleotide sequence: TGTGCCAGCAGCGTCGCCGGGGTTGGTGAGCAGTTCTTC. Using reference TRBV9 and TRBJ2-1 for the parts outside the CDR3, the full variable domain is DSGVTQTPKHLITATGQRVTLRCSPRSGDLSVYWYQQSLDQGLQFLIQYYNGEERAKGNILERFSAQQFPDLHSELNLSSLELGDSALYFCASSVAGVGEQFFGPGTRLTVL.

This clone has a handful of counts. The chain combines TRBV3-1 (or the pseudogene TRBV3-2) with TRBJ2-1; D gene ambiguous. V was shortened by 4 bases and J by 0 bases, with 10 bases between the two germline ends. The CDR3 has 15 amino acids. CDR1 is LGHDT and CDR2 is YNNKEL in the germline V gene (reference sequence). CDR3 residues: CASSPRRVSYNEQFF. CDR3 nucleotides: TGTGCCAGCAGCCCCCGAAGGGTCTCCTACAATGAGCAGTTCTTC.

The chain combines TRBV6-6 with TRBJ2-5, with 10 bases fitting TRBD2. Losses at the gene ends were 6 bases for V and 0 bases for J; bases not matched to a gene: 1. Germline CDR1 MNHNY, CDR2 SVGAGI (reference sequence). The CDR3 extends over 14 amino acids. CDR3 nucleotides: TGTGCCAGCAGACTAGCGGGGAACCAAGAGACCCAGTACTTC. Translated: CASRLAGNQETQYF.

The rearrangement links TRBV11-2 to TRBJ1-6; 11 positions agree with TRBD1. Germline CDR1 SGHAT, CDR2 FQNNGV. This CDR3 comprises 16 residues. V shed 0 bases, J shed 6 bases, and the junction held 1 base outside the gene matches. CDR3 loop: CASSLDGTGGNSPLHF. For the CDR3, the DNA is TGTGCCAGCAGCTTAGATGGGACAGGGGGTAATTCACCCCTCCACTTT.

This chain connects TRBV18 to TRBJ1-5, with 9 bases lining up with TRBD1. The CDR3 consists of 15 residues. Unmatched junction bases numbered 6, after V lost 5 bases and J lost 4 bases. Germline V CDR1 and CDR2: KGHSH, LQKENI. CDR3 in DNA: TGTGCCAGCTCAGTATTAGGGACAGGGAATCAGCCCCAGCATTTT. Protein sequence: CASSVLGTGNQPQHF. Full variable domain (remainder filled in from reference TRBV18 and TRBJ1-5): NAGVMQNPRHLVRRRGQEARLRCSPMKGHSHVYWYRQLPEEGLKFMVYLQKENIIDESGMPKERFSAEFPKEGPSILRIQQVVRGDSAAYFCASSVLGTGNQPQHFGDGTRLSIL.

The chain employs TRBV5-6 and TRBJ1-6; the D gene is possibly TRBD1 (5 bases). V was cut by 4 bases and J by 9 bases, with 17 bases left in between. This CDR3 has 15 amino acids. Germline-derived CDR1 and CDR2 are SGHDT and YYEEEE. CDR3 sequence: CASSGTAPRFSPLHF. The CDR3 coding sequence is TGTGCCAGCAGCGGGACGGCCCCGAGGTTTTCACCCCTCCACTTT.

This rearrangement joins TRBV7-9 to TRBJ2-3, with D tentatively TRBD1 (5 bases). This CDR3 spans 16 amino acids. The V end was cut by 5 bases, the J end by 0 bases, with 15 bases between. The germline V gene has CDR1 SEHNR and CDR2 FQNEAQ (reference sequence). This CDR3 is CASSRPRQSSTDTQYF. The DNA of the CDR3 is TGTGCCAGCAGCCGTCCCCGACAGAGTAGCACAGATACGCAGTATTTT.

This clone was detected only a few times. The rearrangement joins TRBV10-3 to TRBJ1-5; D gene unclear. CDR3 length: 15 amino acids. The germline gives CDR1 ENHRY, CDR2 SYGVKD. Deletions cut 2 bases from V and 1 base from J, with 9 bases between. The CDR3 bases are TGTGCCATCAGTGAGGGAATTGGGAGCAATCAGCCCCAGCATTTT. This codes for CAISEGIGSNQPQHF.

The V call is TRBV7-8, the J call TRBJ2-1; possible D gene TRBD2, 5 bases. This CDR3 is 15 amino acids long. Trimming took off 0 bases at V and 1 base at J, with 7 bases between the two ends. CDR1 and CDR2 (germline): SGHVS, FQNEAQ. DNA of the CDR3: TGTGCCAGCAGCTTAGCGCCGGGGTCCTACAATGAGCAGTTCTTC. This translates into CASSLAPGSYNEQFF.

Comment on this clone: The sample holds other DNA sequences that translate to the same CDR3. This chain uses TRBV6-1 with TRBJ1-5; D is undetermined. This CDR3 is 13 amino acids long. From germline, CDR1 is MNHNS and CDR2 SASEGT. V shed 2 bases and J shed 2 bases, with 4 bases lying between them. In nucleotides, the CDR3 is TGTGCCAGCAGTGAATTGGGCAATCAGCCCCAGCATTTT. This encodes CASSELGNQPQHF.

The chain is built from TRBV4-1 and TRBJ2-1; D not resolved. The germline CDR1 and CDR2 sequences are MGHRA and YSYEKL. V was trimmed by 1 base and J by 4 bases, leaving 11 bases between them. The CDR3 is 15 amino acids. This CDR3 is CASSQVAGTYNEQFF. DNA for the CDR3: TGCGCCAGCAGCCAAGTGGCAGGCACTTACAATGAGCAGTTCTTC.

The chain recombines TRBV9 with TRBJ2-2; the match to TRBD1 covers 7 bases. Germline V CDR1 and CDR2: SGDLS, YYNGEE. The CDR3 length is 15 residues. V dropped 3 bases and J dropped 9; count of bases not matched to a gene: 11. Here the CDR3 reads CASSADRVGNRELFF. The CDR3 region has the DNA TGTGCCAGCAGCGCCGACAGGGTTGGGAACAGGGAGCTGTTTTTT.

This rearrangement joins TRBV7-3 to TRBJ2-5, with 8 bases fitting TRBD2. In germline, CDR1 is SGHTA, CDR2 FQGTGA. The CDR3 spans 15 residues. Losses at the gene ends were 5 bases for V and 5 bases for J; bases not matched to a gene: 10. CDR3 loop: CASSPGGGRGETQYF. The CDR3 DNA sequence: TGTGCCAGCAGCCCCGGCGGGGGGAGGGGGGAGACCCAGTACTTC.

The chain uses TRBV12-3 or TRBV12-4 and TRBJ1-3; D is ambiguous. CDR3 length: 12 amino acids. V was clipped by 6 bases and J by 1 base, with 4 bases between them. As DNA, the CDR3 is TGTGCCAGCAGAGGATCTGGAAACACCATATATTTT. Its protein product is CASRGSGNTIYF.

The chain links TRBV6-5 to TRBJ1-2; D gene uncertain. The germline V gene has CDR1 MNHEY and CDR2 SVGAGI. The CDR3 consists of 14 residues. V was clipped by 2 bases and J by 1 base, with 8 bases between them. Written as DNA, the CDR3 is TGTGCCAGCAGTTACAACAATATTAACTATGGCTACACCTTC. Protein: CASSYNNINYGYTF.

The CDR3 coding sequence is TGTGCCAGCAGTTTTAAGGGACTAGCGGTGCTCAAAAACATTCAGTACTTC. It encodes CASSFKGLAVLKNIQYF. The chain has TRBV28 and TRBJ2-4; 11 nucleotides align to TRBD2. The CDR3 is 17 amino acids. CDR1 and CDR2 (germline): MDHEN, SYDVKM. Trimming at V came to 3 bases and at J to 3 bases, leaving 7 bases not matched to a gene.

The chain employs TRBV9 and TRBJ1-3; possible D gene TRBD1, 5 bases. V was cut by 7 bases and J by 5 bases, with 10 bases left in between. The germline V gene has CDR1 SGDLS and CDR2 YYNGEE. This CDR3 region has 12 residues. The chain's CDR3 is CASSQGRNTIYF. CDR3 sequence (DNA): TGTGCCAGCTCCCAGGGCAGAAACACCATATATTTT.

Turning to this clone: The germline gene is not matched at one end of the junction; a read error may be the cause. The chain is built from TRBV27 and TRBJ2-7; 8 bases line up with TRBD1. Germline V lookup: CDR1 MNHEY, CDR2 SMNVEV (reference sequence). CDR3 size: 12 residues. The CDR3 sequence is CASSLPQGAYVF. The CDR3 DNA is TGTGCCAGCAGTTTACCCCAGGGGGCTTATGTCTTC.